The T cell receptor beta chain under discussion was sequenced for a study of T cells expressing NK-cell markers. As for the study in general: Researchers got TCR beta repertoires out of sorted CD3+CD56+NKG2C+, CD3+CD56+NKG2C- and CD3+CD56-NKG2C+ T cells. One of eight sequenced donors was HCMV-seronegative; the other seven were seropositive.

TCRdb reanalyzed the 5' RACE reads, giving one entry per CDR3 protein sequence and no DNA. The sample is made up of roughly 170,000 distinct CDR3 sequences, and the top ten hold less than 20% of it. Notes on the study in general: In several donors, dominant clonotypes made up about 25-65% of CD3+CD56-NKG2C+ cells. Certain NKG2C+ T cell clones were expanded, and their HCMV specificity remained unclear.

To note about this clonotype: Its antigen is undetermined.

The sequenced sample was blood T cells: a sorted CD56 or NKG2C T cell subset, CD4+ or CD8+ T cells, or bulk PBMC T cells (not recorded which). This clonotype was obtained from a woman aged 18-70 years in good health.

CDR3 sequence: CASSQVRGYQETQYF. The rearrangement joins TRBV14 to TRBJ2-5. This CDR3 spans 15 amino acids. CDR1 and CDR2 (germline): SGHDN, FVKESK.